Presented here are 8 T cell receptor beta chains from one specimen sequenced in a study of blood T cell repertoires in COVID-19. The protocol was immunoSEQ multiplex PCR, while the TCRdb copy is restricted to in-frame clones and leaves out a portion. Among some 250,000 clones listed, about nine tenths were seen once. Sequenced sample: peripheral blood. These receptors came from a man between 25 and 39 years old who had recovered from COVID-19.

V is TRBV28 and J is TRBJ2-6; 8 nucleotides line up with TRBD1. V gave up 2 bases and J gave up 0 bases; unmatched junction bases: 15. The CDR3 runs to 21 residues. Germline assignment: CDR1 MDHEN and CDR2 SYDVKM. The CDR3 DNA reads as TGTGCCAGCAGTTTAGGGGCCCCGGGACAGGCGTACCTCTCTGGGGCCAACGTCCTGACTTTC. The encoded protein is CASSLGAPGQAYLSGANVLTF.

This clone turned up a few times. The chain recombines TRBV7-9 with TRBJ1-1; D not resolved. The CDR3 runs 14 residues. The V end lost 5 bases, the J end lost 5 bases, and 15 bases lay between the germline ends. CDR1 and CDR2 (germline): SEHNR, FQNEAQ (reference sequence). Written as DNA, the CDR3 is TGTGCCAGCAGCCCCCGACTCGGGGATACTGAAGCTTTCTTT. Amino acids: CASSPRLGDTEAFF.

This clone was observed a single time. The chain's CDR3 is CASSQKDRTMDTEAFF. CDR3 sequence (DNA): TGCGCCAGCAGCCAAAAGGACAGGACGATGGACACTGAAGCTTTCTTT. The genes are TRBV5-1 and TRBJ1-1; 7 bases map to TRBD1. The J segment lost 3 bases and the V segment lost 4 bases, leaving 12 bases of the junction unmatched. The CDR3 consists of 16 residues. Germline CDR1 and CDR2: SGHRS and YFSETQ.

V is TRBV18 and J is TRBJ1-1; 10 bases agree with TRBD1. This CDR3 comprises 16 residues. V was pared by 3 bases and J by 1 base, with 5 bases of the junction left unmatched. Germline values: CDR1 KGHSH, CDR2 LQKENI. The CDR3 spells CASSPGTGEWNTEAFF. Written as DNA, the CDR3 is TGTGCCAGCTCACCGGGGACAGGGGAATGGAACACTGAAGCTTTCTTT.

The V and J genes are TRBV19 and TRBJ1-5; the D gene is possibly TRBD1 (6 bases). Deletions cut 6 bases from V and 5 bases from J, with 23 bases between. The CDR3 consists of 17 residues. Germline V gene data show CDR1 as LNHDA and CDR2 as SQIVND (reference sequence). CDR3 in DNA: TGTGCCAGTAGCTCACGGCTCAGGGGCCGAGATTATCAGCCCCAGCATTTT. Protein product: CASSSRLRGRDYQPQHF. The full variable domain, rest sourced from reference TRBV19 and TRBJ1-5, is DGGITQSPKYLFRKEGQNVTLSCEQNLNHDAMYWYRQDPGQGLRLIYYSQIVNDFQKGDIAEGYSVSREKKESFPLTVTSAQKNPTAFYLCASSSRLRGRDYQPQHFGDGTRLSIL.

The chain joins TRBV4-3 to TRBJ1-2, with 9 bases matching TRBD1. Per the germline V gene, CDR1 is LGHNA and CDR2 is YSLEER. The V and J ends lost 1 base and 3 bases, in that order; junction bases with no gene match: 6. The CDR3 totals 16 residues. This CDR3 is CASSQGGQGAYYGYTF. DNA for the CDR3: TGCGCCAGCAGCCAAGGGGGACAGGGAGCCTACTATGGCTACACCTTC.

The chain couples TRBV24-1 to TRBJ2-7; D remains unclear. The germline V gene encodes CDR1 KGHDR and CDR2 SFDVKD. The CDR3 has 13 amino acids. V was cut by 3 bases and J by 0 bases, with 5 bases left in between. CDR3 sequence (DNA): TGTGCCACCAGTGATCCGTACTCCTACGAGCAGTACTTC. It translates to CATSDPYSYEQYF.

The gene calls are TRBV3-1 (or the pseudogene TRBV3-2) and TRBJ1-4, with D unresolved. Per germline, CDR1 LGHDT and CDR2 YNNKEL (reference sequence). This CDR3 is 14 amino acids long. Between the trimmed V and J ends, which lost 2 bases and 9 bases, there was a span of 13 bases. The CDR3 spells CASSQYNTQKKLFF. In nucleotides, the CDR3 is TGTGCCAGCAGCCAATATAATACACAAAAAAAACTGTTTTTT.